The 11 T cell receptor beta chains below come from one sample, sequenced in a study of T-cell memory formation after mild COVID-19. TCRdb recomputed calls from the 5' RACE reads with MiXCR, one row per CDR3 protein. The sample has tens of thousands of distinct CDR3 sequences, about 27% seen once. The sequencing input was PBMCs or a T cell subset sorted from them (not recorded which). The receptors were sampled from a man aged 18 to 35 who had mild COVID-19 (a few samples of this study predate the infection). Cell type and time point are not known.

The chain is built from TRBV6-2 or TRBV6-3 and TRBJ2-2; D possibly corresponds to TRBD2 (5 bases). CDR1 MNHEY and CDR2 SVGEGT come from the germline V gene. This CDR3 is built from 11 residues. The V end was cut by 6 bases, the J end by 9 bases, with 8 bases between. As DNA, the CDR3 is TGTGCCAGCAGGGGAGCGCGGGAGCTGTTTTTT. It encodes CASRGARELFF.

This clonotype appeared a few times. The rearrangement joins TRBV20-1 to TRBJ2-7; D is ambiguous. The germline gives CDR1 DFQATT, CDR2 SNEGSKA (reference sequence). Trimming stripped 6 bases from V and 0 bases from J, with 12 bases between. The CDR3 runs to 13 residues. In nucleotides, the CDR3 is TGCAGTGCCAATAAGGCCTTCTCCTACGAGCAGTACTTC. It specifies CSANKAFSYEQYF.

There are a few counts of this clonotype. This chain links TRBV7-6 with TRBJ2-3; D is perhaps TRBD1 or TRBD2 (6 bases each). CDR3 length: 14 residues. The V end was cut by 0 bases, the J end by 4 bases, with 8 bases between. In germline, CDR1 is SGHVS, CDR2 FNYEAQ. CDR3 coding DNA: TGTGCCAGCAGCTTAGCCGGGGGCGCAGATACGCAGTATTTT. This codes for CASSLAGGADTQYF. Full variable domain (rest looked up from reference TRBV7-6 and TRBJ2-3): GAGVSQSPRYKVTKRGQDVALRCDPISGHVSLYWYRQALGQGPEFLTYFNYEAQQDKSGLPNDRFSAERPEGSISTLTIQRTEQRDSAMYRCASSLAGGADTQYFGPGTRLTVL.

This clonotype was found a few times. The chain uses TRBV6-5 and TRBJ2-7, with no clear D. Trimming left V 0 bases short and J 3 bases short, with 9 bases between. CDR1 is MNHEY and CDR2 is SVGAGI in the germline V gene. The CDR3 extends over 14 amino acids. The CDR3 DNA is TGTGCCAGCAGTTACTCTTGGGATAACTACGAGCAGTACTTC. Translation gives CASSYSWDNYEQYF.

CDR3 coding DNA: TGTGCCAGCAGTTTGGATCTCGGAGGGGTAAAGCCCCAGCATTTT. As protein: CASSLDLGGVKPQHF. V is TRBV28 and J is TRBJ1-5, with D tentatively TRBD1 (5 bases). The V end lost 3 bases, the J end lost 8 bases, and 17 bases lay between the germline ends. This CDR3 has 15 amino acids. Germline V gives CDR1 MDHEN, CDR2 SYDVKM.

J is TRBJ2-7 and V is TRBV11-2, with 7 bases matching TRBD2. The germline V gene has CDR1 SGHAT and CDR2 FQNNGV. V lost 6 bases, J lost 2 bases, and 7 bases stayed unmatched. The CDR3 has 14 amino acids. The CDR3: CASRGQGGTYEQYF. The CDR3, as DNA: TGTGCCAGCAGGGGCCAGGGAGGGACCTACGAGCAGTACTTC.

This clonotype was picked up a small number of times. The V gene is TRBV7-9, the J gene TRBJ1-1; the D gene is possibly TRBD1 (6 bases). Germline V lookup: CDR1 SEHNR, CDR2 FQNEAQ (reference sequence). V was clipped by 2 bases and J by 11 bases, with 18 bases between them. The CDR3 is made up of 14 amino acids. The CDR3 sequence is CASSLIPGAPRAFF. The CDR3 DNA reads as TGTGCCAGCAGCTTAATCCCGGGGGCGCCACGGGCTTTCTTT.

The sample holds a few counts of this clonotype. This chain joins TRBV6-2 or TRBV6-3 and TRBJ1-5; 11 bases are a match to TRBD1. Germline V gene data show CDR1 as MNHEY and CDR2 as SVGEGT. CDR3 length equals 15 residues. V lost 7 bases, J lost 7 bases, and 9 bases stayed unmatched. DNA of the CDR3: TGTGCCAGCACCTGGACAGGGGGCTTTAGGCAGCCCCAGCATTTT. It specifies CASTWTGGFRQPQHF.

The V call is TRBV5-1, the J call TRBJ2-7; D may be TRBD2 (6 bases). The length of the CDR3 is 15 residues. Trimming stripped 4 bases from V and 3 bases from J, with 17 bases between. Germline V lookup: CDR1 SGHRS, CDR2 YFSETQ. The CDR3 loop reads CASSPGDGTVYEQYF. Here the CDR3 DNA reads TGCGCCAGCAGCCCGGGGGACGGAACAGTCTACGAGCAGTACTTC. Drawing the rest from reference TRBV5-1 and TRBJ2-7, the complete variable domain is KAGVTQTPRYLIKTRGQQVTLSCSPISGHRSVSWYQQTPGQGLQFLFEYFSETQRNKGNFPGRFSGRQFSNSRSEMNVSTLELGDSALYLCASSPGDGTVYEQYFGPGTRLTVT.

The chain is built from TRBV5-5 and TRBJ1-4; no clear D gene. Per the germline V gene, CDR1 is SGHKS and CDR2 is YYEKEE (reference sequence). The CDR3 covers 13 residues. The germline V and J ends were trimmed by 4 bases and 6 bases, with 10 bases remaining between them. For the CDR3, the DNA is TGTGCCAGCAGCGGGGAACGCTATGAAAAACTGTTTTTT. Its translation is CASSGERYEKLFF. The variable domain in full, with the rest retrieved from reference TRBV5-5 and TRBJ1-4, is DAGVTQSPTHLIKTRGQQVTLRCSPISGHKSVSWYQQVLGQGPQFIFQYYEKEERGRGNFPDRFSARQFPNYSSELNVNALLLGDSALYLCASSGERYEKLFFGSGTQLSVL.

This clonotype was counted ten times or more. The chain links TRBV20-1 to TRBJ2-7; 9 positions match TRBD2. Per the germline V gene, CDR1 is DFQATT and CDR2 is SNEGSKA (reference sequence). The CDR3 loop spans 13 amino acids. The ends lost 7 bases at V and 2 bases at J; junction bases unmatched: 6. This chain's CDR3 is CSGASGDPYEQYF. The CDR3 DNA sequence: TGCAGTGGGGCTAGCGGGGACCCCTACGAGCAGTACTTC.